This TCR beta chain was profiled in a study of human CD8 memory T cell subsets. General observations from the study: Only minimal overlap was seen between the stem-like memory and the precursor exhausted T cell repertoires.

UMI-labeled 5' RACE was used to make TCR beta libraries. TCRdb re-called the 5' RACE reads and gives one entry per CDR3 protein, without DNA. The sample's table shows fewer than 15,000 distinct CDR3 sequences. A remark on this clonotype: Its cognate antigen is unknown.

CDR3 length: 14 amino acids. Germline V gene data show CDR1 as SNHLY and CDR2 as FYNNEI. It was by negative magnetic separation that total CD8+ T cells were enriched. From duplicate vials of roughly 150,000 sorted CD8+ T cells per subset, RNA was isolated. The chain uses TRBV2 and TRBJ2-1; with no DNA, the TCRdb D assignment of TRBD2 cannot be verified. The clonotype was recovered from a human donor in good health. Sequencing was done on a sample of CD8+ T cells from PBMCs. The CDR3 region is CASRTGTSVNEQFF. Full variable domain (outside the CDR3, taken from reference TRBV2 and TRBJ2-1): EPEVTQTPSHQVTQMGQEVILRCVPISNHLYFYWYRQILGQKVEFLVSFYNNEISEKSEIFDDQFSVERPDGSNFTLKIRSTKLEDSAMYFCASRTGTSVNEQFFGPGTRLTVL.